This T cell receptor (beta chain) was sequenced for a study of vaccination and CD4 T cells after COVID-19. The V gene lost 7 bases and the J gene lost 6 bases, with 10 bases spanning the gap. CDR3 size: 12 residues. The germline V gene has CDR1 SNHLY and CDR2 FYNNEI. Sequence data for DNA of cultured CD4+ T cells were generated by the Oncomine TCR Beta short-read assay. Genomic DNA was extracted from cultured CD4+ T cells. TCRdb reprocessed the PCR reads with MiXCR, giving one entry per CDR3 protein. The table lists roughly 20,000 distinct CDR3 sequences, 44% of them singletons. Of note for this clonotype: Antigen unknown.

Treatment reported: approximately nine-day PBMC culture with coronavirus spike peptide pools or control peptides (ViraFEST assay). The chain carries TRBV2 and TRBJ1-5; possibly TRBD1 for D (6 bases). The TCR was taken from a human donor who had recovered from COVID-19. The specimen comprised CD4+ T cells from blood, cultured in vitro, sampled before SARS-CoV-2 vaccination. The CDR3 is CASNREGQPQHF. CDR3 sequence (DNA): TGTGCCAGCAACAGGGAAGGTCAGCCCCAGCATTTT.